The rows below give T cell receptor beta chains drawn from one sample of a study of CD8 T cells in ankylosing spondylitis. From the 5' RACE reads, TCRdb called clonotypes with MiXCR, one entry per CDR3 protein. The sample has about 460,000 distinct CDR3 sequences, approximately 5% seen once. The sample taken for sequencing was blood, either unsorted or a sorted T cell fraction (not recorded which). These receptors originate from a male donor with ankylosing spondylitis. The CDR3 runs from the conserved cysteine through the conserved F or W. A D gene is named only where the DNA matches it firmly. Not all rows give a size; the values are once, few, many and, for expanded clones, a class.

>TRBD1|few|TRBJ2-4|TRBV2
CASRTGDFQNIQYF
TGTGCCAGCAGGACAGGGGATTTTCAAAACATTCAGTACTTC
>-|many|TRBJ2-7|TRBV5-1
CASSSGTALSYEQYF
TGCGCCAGCAGCTCCGGGACCGCGCTCTCCTACGAGCAGTACTTC
>-|many|TRBJ1-1|TRBV7-2
CASSNTATLGSEAFF
TGTGCCAGCAGCAATACCGCGACACTGGGGTCTGAAGCTTTCTTT
>-|many|TRBJ2-1|TRBV29-1
CSVVNWGLADYNEQFF
TGCAGCGTCGTCAACTGGGGGCTAGCGGACTACAATGAGCAGTTCTTC
>-|-|TRBJ1-1|TRBV7-9
CASSLVQGGAFF
TGTGCCAGCAGCTTAGTACAGGGAGGAGCTTTCTTT
>-|-|TRBJ2-7|TRBV11-1
CASSQTPGISSHYFEQYF
TGTGCCAGCAGCCAGACCCCGGGGATAAGTTCCCACTACTTCGAGCAGTACTTC
>-|many|TRBJ1-1|TRBV20-1
CSARGGRMNTEAFF
TGCAGTGCTAGAGGCGGAAGGATGAACACTGAAGCTTTCTTT
>TRBD2|many|TRBJ2-1|TRBV27
CASSLLSTSGYNEQFF
TGTGCCAGCAGTTTATTGTCGACTAGCGGATACAATGAGCAGTTCTTC
>TRBD1|many|TRBJ1-2|TRBV4-2
CASSRDRGQGGYTF
TGTGCCAGCAGCCGAGACAGGGGGCAGGGGGGCTACACCTTC
>TRBD1|many|TRBJ2-7|TRBV5-1
CASSFGQGGTYEQYF
TGCGCCAGCAGTTTTGGACAGGGGGGGACCTACGAGCAGTACTTC
>-|-|TRBJ2-6|TRBV28
CASSLEGLPLSF
TGTGCCAGCAGCCTAGAGGGCCTCCCCCTTAGTTTC
>-|many|TRBJ2-1|TRBV5-1
CASSLQAEANEQFF
TGCGCCAGCAGCTTACAGGCCGAGGCAAATGAGCAGTTCTTC
>-|many|TRBJ2-7|TRBV28
CASKGGGYPHF
TGTGCCAGCAAGGGAGGAGGCTATCCTCACTTC
>TRBD1|-|TRBJ2-5|TRBV7-9
CASTQGQGAFPETQYF
TGTGCCAGCACCCAGGGACAGGGGGCATTCCCCGAGACCCAGTACTTC
>TRBD1|many|TRBJ1-2|TRBV5-4
CASASQGGLGYGYTF
TGTGCCAGCGCCTCCCAGGGGGGCCTGGGCTATGGCTACACCTTC
>TRBD1|many|TRBJ2-1|TRBV27
CATRGTGGKDEQFF
TGTGCCACTAGGGGGACAGGGGGTAAGGATGAGCAGTTCTTC
>-|many|TRBJ2-5|TRBV20-1
CSARDHLKGLLETQYF
TGCAGTGCTAGAGATCACTTAAAAGGATTGCTGGAGACCCAGTACTTC
>TRBD1|many|TRBJ1-2|TRBV4-3
CASSQAAGTGNYGYTF
TGCGCCAGCAGCCAAGCCGCCGGGACAGGGAACTATGGCTACACCTTC
>TRBD2|many|TRBJ2-1|TRBV4-3
CASSRTSVAYNEQFF
TGCGCCAGCAGCCGAACTAGCGTTGCCTACAATGAGCAGTTCTTC
>-|-|TRBJ2-1|TRBV7-2
CASSGGLINEQFF
TGTGCCAGCAGCGGGGGCCTGATCAATGAGCAGTTCTTC
>TRBD1|-|TRBJ1-1|TRBV27
CASSFRPGQGVTEAFF
TGTGCCAGCAGTTTTAGACCCGGACAGGGGGTGACTGAAGCTTTCTTT